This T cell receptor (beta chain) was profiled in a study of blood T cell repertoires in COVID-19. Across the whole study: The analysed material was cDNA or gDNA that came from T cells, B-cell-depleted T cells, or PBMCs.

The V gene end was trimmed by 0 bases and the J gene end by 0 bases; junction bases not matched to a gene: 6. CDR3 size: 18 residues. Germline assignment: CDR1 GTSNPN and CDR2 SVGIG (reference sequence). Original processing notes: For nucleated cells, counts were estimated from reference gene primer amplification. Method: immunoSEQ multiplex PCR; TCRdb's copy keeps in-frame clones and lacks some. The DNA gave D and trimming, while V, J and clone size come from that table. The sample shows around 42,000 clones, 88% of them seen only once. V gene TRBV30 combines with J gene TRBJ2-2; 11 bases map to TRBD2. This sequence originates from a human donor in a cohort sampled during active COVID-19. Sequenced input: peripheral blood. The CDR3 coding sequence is TGTGCCTGGAGTGTACTGTTAGCGGGAGGGCCGAACACCGGGGAGCTGTTTTTT. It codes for CAWSVLLAGGPNTGELFF.